This T cell receptor (beta chain) was sequenced in a study of T cells in localized non-small cell lung cancer. The method was immunoSEQ multiplex PCR; TCRdb's version includes in-frame clones alone and lacks a portion of them. The table has about 70,000 clones, 80% to 90% seen once. The germline V gene has CDR1 LNHDA and CDR2 SQIVND (reference sequence). Trimming cost V 2 bases and J 2 bases, with 10 bases left between them. The CDR3 runs 15 residues. The material sequenced was peripheral blood, taken before any cancer treatment. The sequence derives from an older male donor with stage III squamous cell lung carcinoma. The chain has TRBV19 and TRBJ1-5, with D tentatively TRBD1 (6 bases). CDR3 sequence: CASSIRGTGNQPQHF. CDR3 in DNA: TGTGCCAGTAGTATAAGGGGGACGGGCAATCAGCCCCAGCATTTT.